The T cell receptor beta chain under discussion was sequenced for a study of control samples from healthy donors and cancer patients (dated by TCRdb to between 2020 and 2021). The method behind the library was the immunoSEQ multiplex PCR assay. The clones in this table, taken by TCRdb from immuneACCESS, are in-frame only. Not every clone is retained; where verified, under half of the shortfall comes from an unresolved V gene, and the cause of the rest is unknown. The sample profile shows hundreds of thousands of clones; 75% to 95% of them were found once. Together, the top ten hold around 6.4% of the sample. Note on this clone: Its antigen target is currently unknown. No qualities accompany the bases; no much larger clone lies one base away.

As encoded in the germline V gene (reference sequence), CDR1 is LNHNV while CDR2 is YYDKDF. For this chain, trimming is 11 bases at the V end and 0 bases at the J end, and the number of junction bases without a gene match is 9. From cysteine to phenylalanine, the CDR3 is 14 amino acids long. CDR3 DNA is the only sequence kept; it has 42 bases, read in frame from the first base. The chain links TRBV15 with TRBJ2-7; TRBD2 fits 8 bases in the junction. The sequencing sample was made of PBMCs. The clonotype originates from a middle-aged man with head and neck cancer. The DNA sequence follows: TGTGCCCCGGGGGGGGGCGACTTCTCCTACGAGCAGTACTTC. Translation gives CAPGGGDFSYEQYF.